The 5 T cell receptor beta chains below all came from one sample that was sequenced in a study of graft-versus-host responses after intestinal transplantation. Generated by immunoSEQ multiplex PCR, the TCRdb table keeps only in-frame clones and is missing some. The repertoire consists of over 100,000 clones, with over 75% occurring once and the leading ten covering more than 0.8%. The antigens of these receptors remain unknown. The sequencing used unstimulated CD4+ T cells sorted from spleen or lymph node cells, collected before intestinal transplant. These receptor sequences come from a human donor who received an intestinal transplant.

The chain is built from TRBV5-1 and TRBJ2-5, with a possible D match to TRBD2 (6 bases). Germline V CDR1 and CDR2: SGHRS, YFSETQ. The V end lost 3 bases, the J end lost 2 bases, and 20 bases lay between the germline ends. This CDR3 contains 17 residues. In DNA form, the CDR3 reads TGCGCCAGCAGCTCCCCCGGGAGCGGACTGCCTCAAGAGACCCAGTACTTC. Translated, it gives CASSSPGSGLPQETQYF.

The chain uses TRBV2 and TRBJ2-1; 7 bases agree with TRBD2. V was pared by 6 bases and J by 0 bases, with 26 bases of the junction left unmatched. This CDR3 is built from 22 residues. Germline CDR1 SNHLY, CDR2 FYNNEI. The CDR3 spells CASSTPRVRGWREISSYNEQFF. The DNA for the CDR3 is TGTGCCAGCAGCACCCCCCGGGTGAGGGGCTGGCGGGAGATCAGCTCCTACAATGAGCAGTTCTTC.

The chain uses TRBV11-2 and TRBJ1-1; no reliable D call. V shed 5 bases and J shed 2 bases, with 12 bases lying between them. This CDR3 is built from 14 residues. Germline V gene data show CDR1 as SGHAT and CDR2 as FQNNGV. This CDR3 reads CASSGPGLNTEAFF. The CDR3 bases are TGTGCCAGCAGCGGACCGGGCCTTAACACTGAAGCTTTCTTT.

The chain uses TRBV5-5 and TRBJ2-2; D not resolved. V was cut by 4 bases and J by 7 bases, with 11 bases left in between. Per germline, CDR1 SGHKS and CDR2 YYEKEE (reference sequence). The CDR3 totals 13 residues. The CDR3 is CASSGIFSGELFF. The CDR3 DNA reads TGTGCCAGCAGCGGCATTTTTAGCGGGGAGCTGTTTTTT.

V usage is TRBV11-2 and J usage is TRBJ2-1, with D possibly matching TRBD1 (6 bases). The CDR3 has 14 amino acids. With 2 bases removed from V and 5 bases from J, the gap between germline ends came to 10 bases. The germline gives CDR1 SGHAT, CDR2 FQNNGV. The CDR3, as DNA: TGTGCCAGCAGCTTACAGGGGCACAACAATGAGCAGTTCTTC. Residues: CASSLQGHNNEQFF.